Following are 32 T cell receptor beta chains from one sample sequenced in a study of T cell repertoires in cytomegalovirus infection. Their antigen targets remain unknown. Via MiXCR, TCRdb re-called the reads, giving one row per CDR3 protein. Of roughly 120,000 distinct CDR3 sequences in the sample, about 32% are singletons; the top ten hold about 54%. Sequenced material: CD8+ T cells from cultured PBMCs, taken from culture after CMV antigen stimulation. The receptor set was obtained from a human donor in good health (CMV status not recorded). Some clones in this sample may be carry-over from other donors' samples.

This sequence joins TRBV7-6 and TRBJ2-2, with 10 bases fitting TRBD2. The CDR3 consists of 18 residues. The germline CDR1 and CDR2 sequences are SGHVS and FNYEAQ. J gave up 2 bases and V 6 bases, and 12 bases lay outside the gene matches. CDR3 amino acids: CASREQAGGAFNTGELFF. The CDR3 region has the DNA TGTGCCAGCAGGGAACAAGCGGGGGGGGCGTTTAACACCGGGGAGCTGTTTTTT.

This clonotype was seen a handful of times. The chain is built from TRBV6-5 and TRBJ1-5, with D tentatively TRBD1 (5 bases). Trimming stripped 5 bases from V and 2 bases from J, with 19 bases between. Germline lookup yields CDR1 MNHEY and CDR2 SVGAGI. This CDR3 has 17 residues. CDR3 protein: CASSPLPTVPGNQPQHF. The DNA for the CDR3 is TGTGCCAGCAGTCCACTACCGACAGTCCCGGGCAATCAGCCCCAGCATTTT.

This clonotype was seen a handful of times. This chain joins TRBV20-1 and TRBJ1-2; D gene uncertain. The CDR3 is made up of 11 amino acids. The germline CDR1 and CDR2 sequences are DFQATT and SNEGSKA (reference sequence). V was cut by 7 bases and J by 4 bases, with 10 bases left in between. The CDR3 is CSVKGSYGYTF. The CDR3 bases are TGCAGTGTAAAGGGTTCCTATGGCTACACCTTC.

This clonotype appeared once. The V gene is TRBV6-5, the J gene TRBJ1-2, with D possibly being TRBD1 (5 bases). V was pared by 5 bases and J by 4 bases, with 8 bases between. The CDR3 covers 12 residues. Germline V gene sequence: CDR1 MNHEY, CDR2 SVGAGI. CDR3 in DNA: TGTGCCAGCAGTGGGGGACTCTATGGCTACACCTTC. Encoded protein: CASSGGLYGYTF.

The V gene is TRBV15, the J gene TRBJ1-5, with TRBD1 matching over 7 bases. The V gene's germline CDR1 is LNHNV and CDR2 YYDKDF (reference sequence). The CDR3 runs to 14 residues. Losses at the gene ends were 3 bases for V and 1 base for J; bases not matched to a gene: 0. CDR3 bases: TGTGCCACCAGCAGGGACAGGAGCAATCAGCCCCAGCATTTT. The encoded protein is CATSRDRSNQPQHF.

V gene TRBV7-6 combines with J gene TRBJ2-5, with D possibly matching TRBD2 (5 bases). The CDR3 has 13 amino acids. The V end was cut by 6 bases, the J end by 1 base, with 9 bases between. Germline lookup yields CDR1 SGHVS and CDR2 FNYEAQ. The CDR3 protein is CASRARGQETQYF. CDR3 nucleotides: TGTGCCAGCAGGGCTCGGGGCCAAGAGACCCAGTACTTC.

The rearrangement links TRBV27 to TRBJ1-5; 10 bases match TRBD1. Unmatched junction bases numbered 7, after V lost 2 bases and J lost 6 bases. Germline CDR1 is MNHEY and CDR2 is SMNVEV (reference sequence). This CDR3 has 16 residues. The CDR3 DNA follows: TGTGCCAGCAGTTTAGGGACAGGGGATGGTAGTCAGCCCCAGCATTTT. Translated: CASSLGTGDGSQPQHF.

This chain uses TRBV29-1 with TRBJ2-5, with D perhaps being TRBD1 or TRBD2 (6 bases each). CDR3 length: 17 amino acids. The germline V and J ends were trimmed by 4 bases and 5 bases, with 26 bases remaining between them. Germline values: CDR1 SQVTM, CDR2 ANQGSEA. The CDR3 is CSVVRRGDRHLRETQYF. Written as DNA, the CDR3 is TGCAGCGTTGTCCGGAGGGGAGACAGGCACCTCCGGGAGACCCAGTACTTC.

CDR3 bases: TGTGCCAGCAGCCGAGGGAACGCGGGAAACACCATATATTTT. Its translation: CASSRGNAGNTIYF. The rearrangement uses TRBV12-3 or TRBV12-4 and TRBJ1-3; D gene unclear. The germline V and J ends were trimmed by 6 bases and 4 bases, with 13 bases remaining between them. This CDR3 has 14 residues.

This clonotype was counted many times. The genes are TRBV7-2 and TRBJ1-1, with D perhaps TRBD1 (6 bases). CDR1 and CDR2 from the germline V gene are SGHTA and FQGNSA. Trimming pared 3 bases from V and 0 bases from J, leaving 14 bases between. CDR3 length equals 16 residues. The CDR3 coding sequence is TGTGCCAGCAGCTTCAGTCCGGGACACATGAACACTGAAGCTTTCTTT. Protein sequence: CASSFSPGHMNTEAFF.

J is TRBJ2-3 and V is TRBV29-1; D uncertain. Trimming removed 3 bases at V and 4 bases at J, with 14 bases between. The CDR3 is made up of 14 amino acids. From germline, CDR1 is SQVTM and CDR2 ANQGSEA. CDR3 DNA: TGCAGCGTTGACACTGGCGTGGCAGCAGATACGCAGTATTTT. Protein product: CSVDTGVAADTQYF.

The chain joins TRBV7-2 to TRBJ1-4; the match to TRBD1 covers 7 bases. CDR3 length: 19 amino acids. V lost 1 base to trimming and J lost 7 bases; unmatched junction nucleotides: 18. The V gene's germline CDR1 is SGHTA and CDR2 FQGNSA. CDR3 loop: CASSLDILTPGTAGEKLFF. The CDR3 DNA is TGTGCCAGCAGCTTAGATATCCTTACCCCCGGGACAGCTGGTGAAAAACTGTTTTTT.

The V and J genes are TRBV6-6 and TRBJ1-2, with D possibly being TRBD1 (5 bases). Trimming pared 0 bases from V and 3 bases from J, leaving 11 bases between. The CDR3 is made up of 15 amino acids. The germline gives CDR1 MNHNY, CDR2 SVGAGI (reference sequence). The CDR3 DNA reads TGTGCCAGCAGTTACTCTACCGGACACCACTATGGCTACACCTTC. Its translation is CASSYSTGHHYGYTF.

The chain couples TRBV7-2 to TRBJ2-7, with 8 bases matching TRBD2. CDR1 and CDR2 (germline): SGHTA, FQGNSA. V was pared by 1 base and J by 3 bases, with 8 bases of the junction left unmatched. The CDR3 contains 16 residues. The CDR3 here is CASSLVGGGGFYEQYF. The CDR3, as DNA: TGTGCCAGCAGCTTAGTGGGGGGCGGGGGGTTCTACGAGCAGTACTTC.

V usage is TRBV4-3 and J usage is TRBJ2-7; D remains ambiguous. V dropped 1 base and J dropped 7 bases, with 14 bases sitting between them. The CDR3 spans 14 residues. Germline CDR1 and CDR2: LGHNA and YSLEER. The CDR3 DNA is TGCGCCAGCAGCCAAGGACGGATCCCGGGTGAGCAGTACTTC. This translates into CASSQGRIPGEQYF.

V is TRBV7-3 and J is TRBJ2-7, with D perhaps matching TRBD1 (6 bases). The V end was cut by 6 bases, the J end by 0 bases, with 18 bases between. The CDR3 has 16 residues. Per the germline V gene, CDR1 is SGHTA and CDR2 is FQGTGA. This CDR3 is CASSVRDTTYSYEQYF. CDR3 coding DNA: TGTGCCAGCAGTGTAAGGGACACGACTTACTCCTACGAGCAGTACTTC.

V gene TRBV5-6 combines with J gene TRBJ2-7, with TRBD2 matching over 15 bases. CDR1 is SGHDT and CDR2 is YYEEEE in the germline V gene. CDR3 length: 18 amino acids. The V segment lost 2 bases and the J segment 0 bases; nucleotides outside the gene matches: 6. The CDR3 nucleotides are TGTGCCAGCAGCTTCGGACTAGCGGGGGGGCCCCCCTCCTACGAGCAGTACTTC. This encodes CASSFGLAGGPPSYEQYF.

In its sample, this clonotype was seen many times. The genes are TRBV7-6 and TRBJ1-3, with no clear D. Germline V gene lookup returns CDR1 SGHVS and CDR2 FNYEAQ. This CDR3 region has 16 residues. Trimming took 1 base from V and 2 from J, leaving 12 bases between them. CDR3 DNA: TGTGCCAGCAGCTTAGTCATGGCGGGGACTGGAAACACCATATATTTT. This translates into CASSLVMAGTGNTIYF.

This clonotype came up a few times. This chain joins TRBV29-1 and TRBJ1-1, with no clear D. Germline lookup yields CDR1 SQVTM and CDR2 ANQGSEA. The V and J ends lost 6 bases and 5 bases respectively, with 13 bases between them. This CDR3 region has 12 residues. This CDR3 is CSVLVGGTEAFF. In DNA form, the CDR3 reads TGCAGCGTGCTCGTAGGAGGGACTGAAGCTTTCTTT.

V gene TRBV4-3 combines with J gene TRBJ2-1; perhaps TRBD2 as D (5 bases). Germline lookup yields CDR1 LGHNA and CDR2 YSLEER. CDR3 length equals 16 residues. The V end was cut by 1 base, the J end by 9 bases, with 19 bases between. Here the CDR3 reads CASSQGSGPDYGEQFF. CDR3 in DNA: TGCGCCAGCAGCCAAGGGTCAGGACCTGACTATGGTGAGCAGTTCTTC.

This clonotype was recorded a few times. In nucleotides, the CDR3 is TGTGCCAGCAGCTTATCGACAGGGGACCCTAACACTGAAGCTTTCTTT. As protein: CASSLSTGDPNTEAFF. J is TRBJ1-1 and V is TRBV7-6; 8 bases line up with TRBD1. Germline CDR1 reads SGHVS; CDR2 reads FNYEAQ. Germline trimming cut 2 bases from V and 2 bases from J; bases unmatched to any gene: 7. The CDR3 spans 16 residues.

The genes are TRBV12-3 or TRBV12-4 and TRBJ2-1, with unresolved D. The CDR3 totals 15 residues. The V and J ends lost 2 bases and 8 bases respectively, with 16 bases between them. The CDR3 DNA sequence: TGTGCCAGCAGTTTAAAGGGCCCATCGACGGATGAGCAGTTCTTC. It yields the protein CASSLKGPSTDEQFF.

The rearrangement links TRBV4-3 to TRBJ2-7, with 9 bases matching TRBD1. The V and J ends lost 0 bases and 3 bases, in that order; junction bases with no gene match: 12. The germline CDR1 and CDR2 sequences are LGHNA and YSLEER. CDR3 length: 18 amino acids. The CDR3 spells CASSQDLTGGTLGYEQYF. The DNA for the CDR3 is TGCGCCAGCAGCCAAGATCTGACAGGGGGGACGCTTGGCTACGAGCAGTACTTC.

The chain recombines TRBV2 with TRBJ2-3, with D perhaps TRBD1 (6 bases). Germline CDR1 reads SNHLY; CDR2 reads FYNNEI. V was pared by 6 bases and J by 2 bases, with 15 bases between. This CDR3 is built from 15 residues. The CDR3 spells CASRQGWTSTDTQYF. CDR3 coding DNA: TGTGCCAGCAGACAGGGTTGGACCTCCACAGATACGCAGTATTTT.

The chain is built from TRBV7-2 and TRBJ2-1; 8 positions match TRBD2. J gave up 0 bases and V 5 bases, and 15 bases lay outside the gene matches. This CDR3 is 19 amino acids long. Germline-derived CDR1 and CDR2 are SGHTA and FQGNSA. The CDR3 here is CASSPRWAGGPSSYNEQFF. The CDR3 nucleotides read TGTGCCAGCAGCCCAAGGTGGGCGGGGGGACCGAGCTCCTACAATGAGCAGTTCTTC.

This clonotype came up a few times. The chain links TRBV12-3 or TRBV12-4 to TRBJ2-1; 16 positions agree with TRBD2. The CDR3 loop spans 21 amino acids. The trim removed 5 bases at V and 2 bases at J, leaving 15 bases unmatched. The chain's CDR3 is CASSPSPGLAGGLPTYNEQFF. CDR3 sequence (DNA): TGTGCCAGCAGTCCTTCTCCGGGACTAGCGGGGGGGCTTCCCACCTACAATGAGCAGTTCTTC.

This clonotype has just a few counts. This CDR3 is CSAREARQGLVYGYTF. The CDR3 DNA reads as TGCAGTGCTAGAGAAGCCCGACAGGGTTTAGTCTATGGCTACACCTTC. This rearrangement joins TRBV20-1 to TRBJ1-2, with 7 bases aligning to TRBD1. J was trimmed by 4 bases and V by 0 bases; bases with no gene match: 11. CDR1 is DFQATT and CDR2 is SNEGSKA in the germline V gene (reference sequence). This CDR3 has 16 amino acids.

This clonotype has a count of ten or more. The chain links TRBV7-2 to TRBJ2-2; 11 bases are a match to TRBD2. V gave up 6 bases and J gave up 0 bases; unmatched junction bases: 12. CDR3 length equals 19 residues. CDR1 and CDR2 (germline): SGHTA, FQGNSA. The CDR3 nucleotides read TGTGCCAGCAGTAGTAACCCTAGCGGGGGGCCTTCGAACACCGGGGAGCTGTTTTTT. Its translation: CASSSNPSGGPSNTGELFF.

The chain recombines TRBV4-1 with TRBJ2-1; D is uncertain. V lost 3 bases and J lost 8, with 14 bases in between. The CDR3 has 14 residues. Germline CDR1 and CDR2: MGHRA and YSYEKL. The CDR3 sequence is CASSQGIRVDEQFF. CDR3 nucleotides: TGCGCCAGCAGCCAGGGAATACGGGTCGATGAGCAGTTCTTC.

The rearrangement links TRBV27 to TRBJ1-1; a possible D gene is TRBD1 (5 bases). Germline V gene lookup returns CDR1 MNHEY and CDR2 SMNVEV (reference sequence). This CDR3 spans 15 amino acids. V lost 5 bases, J lost 5 bases, and 18 bases lay in between. The CDR3 loop reads CASSRGWIGVTEAFF. The DNA of the CDR3 is TGTGCCAGCAGTAGGGGTTGGATCGGGGTTACTGAAGCTTTCTTT.

This clonotype was picked up a small number of times. V gene TRBV27 combines with J gene TRBJ1-1, with D unresolved. V was cut by 10 bases and J by 4 bases, with 13 bases left in between. Germline CDR1 reads MNHEY; CDR2 reads SMNVEV (reference sequence). This CDR3 spans 12 amino acids. The CDR3, as DNA: TGTGCCACTAAAAAAGGTGGCACTGAAGCTTTCTTT. Amino acid sequence: CATKKGGTEAFF.

The chain recombines TRBV5-1 with TRBJ2-2; no clear D gene. This CDR3 contains 15 residues. CDR1 SGHRS and CDR2 YFSETQ come from the germline V gene. V dropped 3 bases and J dropped 0 bases, with 9 bases sitting between them. In nucleotides, the CDR3 is TGCGCCAGCAGCTCCTTGACGTCGAACACCGGGGAGCTGTTTTTT. Protein sequence: CASSSLTSNTGELFF. The full variable domain, with the rest looked up from reference TRBV5-1 and TRBJ2-2, is KAGVTQTPRYLIKTRGQQVTLSCSPISGHRSVSWYQQTPGQGLQFLFEYFSETQRNKGNFPGRFSGRQFSNSRSEMNVSTLELGDSALYLCASSSLTSNTGELFFGEGSRLTVL.